The clone carrying this T cell receptor (beta chain) was detected once. Its antigen is undetermined. These data are taken from a study of Tregs in tolerant kidney transplant recipients. Whole-study findings and limits: Validation in larger populations is needed because few patients were studied.

Sequenced by immunoSEQ multiplex PCR; TCRdb stores in-frame clones only, minus some. The sample shows 70,000 to 95,000 clones, approximately 89% of them seen only once. Germline CDR1 SEHNR, CDR2 FQNEAQ (reference sequence). Trimming at V came to 1 base and at J to 6 bases, leaving 11 bases not matched to a gene. The CDR3 runs to 17 residues. Sequenced material: Tregs from blood, taken before the transplant. This receptor was taken from a human donor who received a combined kidney and bone marrow transplant. The chain couples TRBV7-9 to TRBJ2-1, with 8 bases identical to TRBD1. Here the CDR3 reads CASSLGVTGQETNEQFF. As DNA, the CDR3 is TGTGCCAGCAGCTTAGGGGTCACGGGACAGGAAACCAATGAGCAGTTCTTC.